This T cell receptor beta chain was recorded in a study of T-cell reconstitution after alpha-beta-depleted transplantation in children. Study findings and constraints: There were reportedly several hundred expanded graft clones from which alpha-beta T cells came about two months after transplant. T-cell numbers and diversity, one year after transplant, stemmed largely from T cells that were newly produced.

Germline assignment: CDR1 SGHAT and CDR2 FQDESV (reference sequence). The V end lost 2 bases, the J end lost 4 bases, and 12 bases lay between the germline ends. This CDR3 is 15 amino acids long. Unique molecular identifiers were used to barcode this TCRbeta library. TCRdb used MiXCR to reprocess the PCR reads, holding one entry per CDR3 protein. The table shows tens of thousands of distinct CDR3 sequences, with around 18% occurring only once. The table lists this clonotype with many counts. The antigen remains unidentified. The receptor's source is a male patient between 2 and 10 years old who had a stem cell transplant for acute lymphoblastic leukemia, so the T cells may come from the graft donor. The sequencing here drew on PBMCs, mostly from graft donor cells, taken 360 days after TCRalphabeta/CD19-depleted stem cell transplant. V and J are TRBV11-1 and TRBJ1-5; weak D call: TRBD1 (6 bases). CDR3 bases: TGTGCCAGCAGCTTATCCCCTGACAGGAATCAGCCCCAGCATTTT. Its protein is CASSLSPDRNQPQHF.